The 30 T cell receptor beta chains presented below share a single source sample, sequenced in a study of technical replicates of blood from several donors. Profiling relied on immunoSEQ multiplex PCR, and the TCRdb table lists in-frame clones only, not all of them. The sample has about 81,000 clones, 75% to 85% seen once; the top ten hold roughly 3.9%. Material: PBMCs. The receptors shown here come from a human donor in good health. Some clones in this sample may be carry-over from other donors' samples.

The rearrangement uses TRBV6-1 and TRBJ2-3; TRBD1 matches at 8 bases. Trimming took 6 bases from V and 3 from J; bases not matched to a gene: 8. CDR1 is MNHNS and CDR2 is SASEGT in the germline V gene. The CDR3 consists of 15 residues. The CDR3 DNA reads as TGTGCCAGCAGGAGGGCAGGGGGCGTGACAGATACGCAGTATTTT. Its translation: CASRRAGGVTDTQYF.

The chain uses TRBV4-2 and TRBJ2-7, with 13 positions matching TRBD2. J lost 5 bases, V lost 6 bases, and 13 bases had no gene match. Per germline, CDR1 LGHNA and CDR2 YNFKEQ. CDR3 size: 17 residues. This CDR3 reads CASRQTGLAGVINEQYF. The CDR3 coding sequence is TGTGCCAGCAGGCAAACCGGACTAGCGGGAGTCATCAACGAGCAGTACTTC.

The table lists this clone with a count of one. The chain couples TRBV4-1 to TRBJ1-2; the match to TRBD1 covers 8 bases. Looked up from germline, CDR1 is MGHRA and CDR2 is YSYEKL. V shed 0 bases, J shed 4 bases, and the junction held 4 bases outside the gene matches. The CDR3 totals 15 residues. CDR3 amino acids: CASSQDPGQGYGYTF. The CDR3 nucleotides are TGCGCCAGCAGCCAAGATCCCGGACAGGGCTATGGCTACACCTTC.

V is TRBV7-9 and J is TRBJ2-7, with D maybe TRBD2 (6 bases). CDR3 size: 14 residues. Germline CDR1 and CDR2: SEHNR and FQNEAQ (reference sequence). V was shortened by 1 base and J by 7 bases, with 14 bases between the two germline ends. CDR3 residues: CASSLEGPGREQYF. CDR3 coding DNA: TGTGCCAGCAGCTTAGAGGGTCCGGGGAGGGAGCAGTACTTC.

The CDR3 here is CASRYTSGANVLTF. The DNA for the CDR3 is TGTGCCAGCAGATACACCTCTGGGGCCAACGTCCTGACTTTC. The V call is TRBV13, the J call TRBJ2-6, with no clear D. The germline V gene has CDR1 PRHDT and CDR2 FYEKMQ (reference sequence). The V and J ends lost 6 bases and 0 bases respectively, with 6 bases between them. The CDR3 is made up of 14 amino acids.

This chain links TRBV5-1 with TRBJ2-7, with D possibly matching TRBD2 (5 bases). This CDR3 is built from 14 residues. The germline V gene has CDR1 SGHRS and CDR2 YFSETQ. Trimming shortened V by 1 base and J by 7 bases, and 15 bases separated the two germline ends. CDR3: CASSLLGDYAEQYF. The CDR3 DNA is TGCGCCAGCAGCTTGTTGGGAGACTACGCTGAGCAGTACTTC. Looking up the rest from reference TRBV5-1 and TRBJ2-7 gives the full variable domain: KAGVTQTPRYLIKTRGQQVTLSCSPISGHRSVSWYQQTPGQGLQFLFEYFSETQRNKGNFPGRFSGRQFSNSRSEMNVSTLELGDSALYLCASSLLGDYAEQYFGPGTRLTVT.

This clone was seen more than once but under ten times. The rearrangement joins TRBV6-6 to TRBJ2-2; no clear D. Trimming left V 2 bases short and J 6 bases short, with 10 bases between. CDR1 is MNHNY and CDR2 is SVGAGI in the germline V gene (reference sequence). The CDR3 runs 14 residues. CDR3 amino acids: CASSYEDTAGELFF. The CDR3 bases are TGTGCCAGCAGTTACGAGGATACCGCCGGGGAGCTGTTTTTT.

The chain uses TRBV29-1 and TRBJ2-1, with D possibly matching TRBD1 (5 bases). Germline loops: CDR1 SQVTM, CDR2 ANQGSEA. CDR3 size: 13 residues. CDR3 amino acids: CTTAGASVNEQFF. The CDR3 DNA is TGCACAACAGCTGGGGCTAGTGTCAATGAGCAGTTCTTC.

V is TRBV18 and J is TRBJ1-2, with D possibly matching TRBD1 (6 bases). Trimming left V 4 bases short and J 4 bases short, with 10 bases between. CDR1 and CDR2 (germline): KGHSH, LQKENI. The CDR3 covers 13 residues. The CDR3 coding sequence is TGTGCCAGCTCACACCCGGACAGCTATGGCTACACCTTC. Its protein is CASSHPDSYGYTF.

The chain uses TRBV6-1 and TRBJ1-6, with 7 bases lining up with TRBD1. V shed 6 bases, J shed 10 bases, and the junction held 9 bases outside the gene matches. The CDR3 has 14 residues. Germline V gene lookup returns CDR1 MNHNS and CDR2 SASEGT. CDR3 nucleotide sequence: TGTGCCAGCAGCCTCGGGACAGCAAGGTCACCCCTCCACTTT. Its protein product is CASSLGTARSPLHF.

The chain has TRBV18 and TRBJ1-1; weak D call: TRBD1 (6 bases). V was trimmed by 4 bases and J by 1 base, leaving 13 bases between them. Germline lookup yields CDR1 KGHSH and CDR2 LQKENI. The CDR3 is made up of 15 amino acids. The CDR3: CASSQGSGENTEAFF. The CDR3 nucleotides are TGTGCCAGCTCACAGGGGTCAGGGGAGAACACTGAAGCTTTCTTT.

This chain uses TRBV5-1 with TRBJ2-2, with a weak D call TRBD2 (6 bases). CDR1 and CDR2 (germline): SGHRS, YFSETQ. V lost 4 bases, J lost 7 bases, and 8 bases lay in between. The CDR3 totals 12 residues. The CDR3 DNA reads as TGCGCCAGCAGCGTGGACTACGGGGAGCTGTTTTTT. It translates to CASSVDYGELFF.

This clone was recorded only once. The chain joins TRBV19 to TRBJ2-1; TRBD2 matches 9 bases. There are 15 residues in the CDR3. From germline, CDR1 is LNHDA and CDR2 SQIVND (reference sequence). Losses at the gene ends were 7 bases for V and 4 bases for J; bases not matched to a gene: 8. The CDR3 here is CASTFAGGIYNEQFF. CDR3 DNA sequence: TGTGCCAGTACCTTTGCGGGGGGGATTTACAATGAGCAGTTCTTC.

This sequence joins TRBV6-4 and TRBJ2-1; 11 bases align to TRBD2. The CDR3 has 15 residues. Germline CDR1 is MRHNA and CDR2 is SNTAGT. Trimming cost V 0 bases and J 6 bases; bases outside gene matches: 1. The CDR3 spells CASSDSSGGANEQFF. CDR3 DNA: TGTGCCAGCAGTGACTCTAGCGGGGGGGCCAATGAGCAGTTCTTC.

The chain combines TRBV7-3 with TRBJ2-2; TRBD2 aligns across 12 bases. The trim removed 1 base at V and 4 bases at J, leaving 16 bases unmatched. Per germline, CDR1 SGHTA and CDR2 FQGTGA. The CDR3 runs to 21 residues. The CDR3 spells CASSLMVGLAGGLSATGELFF. CDR3 coding DNA: TGTGCCAGCAGCTTAATGGTCGGGCTAGCGGGAGGGCTGAGCGCCACCGGGGAGCTGTTTTTT.

This rearrangement joins TRBV19 to TRBJ2-3, with D possibly matching TRBD1 (6 bases). Trimming removed 1 base at V and 0 bases at J, with 8 bases between. The CDR3 covers 15 residues. CDR1 and CDR2 (germline): LNHDA, SQIVND (reference sequence). CDR3 region: CASSIGQGSTDTQYF. The CDR3 DNA reads TGTGCCAGTAGTATAGGGCAGGGGAGCACAGATACGCAGTATTTT.

This clone showed up just once. The chain recombines TRBV10-3 with TRBJ1-1; possibly TRBD1 for D (5 bases). Germline assignment: CDR1 ENHRY and CDR2 SYGVKD. Trimming stripped 0 bases from V and 3 bases from J, with 14 bases between. This CDR3 comprises 16 residues. CDR3: CAISESGGGYYTEAFF. The CDR3 coding sequence is TGTGCCATCAGTGAGTCGGGGGGAGGTTATTACACTGAAGCTTTCTTT.

The chain couples TRBV30 to TRBJ1-5; 8 bases agree with TRBD1. The germline gives CDR1 GTSNPN, CDR2 SVGIG (reference sequence). The V gene end was trimmed by 0 bases and the J gene end by 6 bases; junction bases not matched to a gene: 4. This CDR3 spans 14 amino acids. In DNA form, the CDR3 reads TGTGCCTGGAGTGTCGGCAGGGGGCCTCAGCCCCAGCATTTT. Translating gives CAWSVGRGPQPQHF.

J is TRBJ1-1 and V is TRBV6-5, with D uncertain. The CDR3 totals 13 residues. Trimming left V 0 bases short and J 1 base short, with 3 bases between. CDR1 and CDR2 from the germline V gene are MNHEY and SVGAGI. Written as DNA, the CDR3 is TGTGCCAGCAGTTACTCGAGGAACACTGAAGCTTTCTTT. Amino acid sequence: CASSYSRNTEAFF.

The chain couples TRBV11-2 to TRBJ2-5; D may be TRBD2 (6 bases). The germline gives CDR1 SGHAT, CDR2 FQNNGV. CDR3 size: 14 residues. With 7 bases removed from V and 7 bases from J, the gap between germline ends came to 19 bases. Written as DNA, the CDR3 is TGTGCCAGCACAGGAGGGCAGACCATGGGGACCCAGTACTTC. Protein: CASTGGQTMGTQYF. The full variable domain, completed using reference TRBV11-2 and TRBJ2-5, is EAGVAQSPRYKIIEKRQSVAFWCNPISGHATLYWYQQILGQGPKLLIQFQNNGVVDDSQLPKDRFSAERLKGVDSTLKIQPAKLEDSAVYLCASTGGQTMGTQYFGPGTRLLVL.

The chain combines TRBV18 with TRBJ2-7, with 11 nucleotides matching TRBD1. The germline V gene has CDR1 KGHSH and CDR2 LQKENI. V was clipped by 4 bases and J by 3 bases; unmatched bases: 5. The CDR3 consists of 15 residues. The CDR3 DNA sequence: TGTGCCAGCTCACGGTCCGGGACAGGGGGCTACGAGCAGTACTTC. The encoded protein is CASSRSGTGGYEQYF.

J is TRBJ2-7 and V is TRBV4-3; 11 bases are shared with TRBD1. In germline, CDR1 is LGHNA, CDR2 YSLEER. The length of the CDR3 is 17 residues. The junction had 13 bases not matched to a gene; V was cut back by 4 bases and J by 5 bases. DNA of the CDR3: TGCGCCAGCAGCCCAATTGTCCGGACAGGGGGCTACAACGAGCAGTACTTC. Its translation is CASSPIVRTGGYNEQYF.

The gene calls are TRBV12-5 and TRBJ1-2; D is uncertain. The CDR3 covers 12 residues. Germline assignment: CDR1 LGHNT and CDR2 FRNRAP. Between the trimmed V and J ends, which lost 6 bases and 7 bases, there was a span of 12 bases. CDR3 sequence reads: CASGSRRVGYTF. CDR3 sequence (DNA): TGTGCTAGTGGGAGTCGACGGGTTGGCTACACCTTC.

This chain links TRBV5-4 with TRBJ2-3; 13 nucleotides line up with TRBD2. This CDR3 spans 19 amino acids. Germline trimming cut 4 bases from V and 0 bases from J; bases unmatched to any gene: 11. Per germline, CDR1 SGHNT and CDR2 YYREEE (reference sequence). CDR3 in DNA: TGTGCCAGCAGCGAGCCCGCCGGGACTAGCGGGACTAGCACAGATACGCAGTATTTT. Amino acids: CASSEPAGTSGTSTDTQYF.

The rearrangement links TRBV6-1 to TRBJ1-1; possibly TRBD1 for D (5 bases). The germline V gene encodes CDR1 MNHNS and CDR2 SASEGT. V shed 4 bases and J shed 0 bases, with 12 bases lying between them. This CDR3 spans 15 amino acids. The CDR3 spells CASSAWGLLNTEAFF. CDR3 DNA: TGTGCCAGCAGTGCATGGGGACTATTGAACACTGAAGCTTTCTTT.

The chain is built from TRBV7-2 and TRBJ1-5; 9 positions match TRBD1. Germline-derived CDR1 and CDR2 are SGHTA and FQGNSA. V lost 2 bases and J lost 5; bases outside the gene matches: 4. This CDR3 spans 15 amino acids. As DNA, the CDR3 is TGTGCCAGCAGCTTATTGGGGACAGGGCATCAGCCCCAGCATTTT. This gives the protein CASSLLGTGHQPQHF.

The V gene is TRBV2, the J gene TRBJ2-7, with 7 bases fitting TRBD2. There are 15 residues in the CDR3. Germline CDR1 reads SNHLY; CDR2 reads FYNNEI. With 6 bases clipped from V and 0 bases from J, the junction kept 8 bases outside the gene matches. Written as DNA, the CDR3 is TGTGCCAGCAGCCCCGGGGGGTCCCTCTCCTACGAGCAGTACTTC. It translates to CASSPGGSLSYEQYF.

The CDR3: CASAGVGETQYF. The CDR3 bases are TGCGCCAGCGCAGGGGTGGGGGAGACCCAGTACTTC. The chain has TRBV5-1 and TRBJ2-5, with D perhaps TRBD1 (6 bases). The germline V gene has CDR1 SGHRS and CDR2 YFSETQ. The V end was cut by 7 bases, the J end by 5 bases, with 12 bases between. The CDR3 is made up of 12 amino acids.

The rearrangement joins TRBV6-5 to TRBJ1-6; no clear D. The V gene lost 7 bases and the J gene lost 6 bases, with 13 bases spanning the gap. The length of the CDR3 is 14 residues. Germline CDR1 MNHEY, CDR2 SVGAGI. The DNA for the CDR3 is TGTGCCAGCACCGAGGTTGGTTCTAATTCACCCCTCCACTTT. Its translation: CASTEVGSNSPLHF.

The genes are TRBV6-6 and TRBJ2-7; 10 nucleotides align to TRBD2. The CDR3 is 16 amino acids. Trimming at V came to 0 bases and at J to 3 bases, leaving 5 bases not matched to a gene. Germline loops: CDR1 MNHNY, CDR2 SVGAGI (reference sequence). CDR3 residues: CASSYSASGRVYEQYF. The DNA of the CDR3 is TGTGCCAGCAGTTACTCTGCTAGCGGGAGAGTCTACGAGCAGTACTTC.